These T cell receptor beta chains were read from a single sample in a study of blood T cell repertoires in COVID-19. Sequenced by immunoSEQ multiplex PCR; TCRdb stores in-frame clones only, minus some. The table records 100,000 to 150,000 clones, around 84% of them present only once. The sample comprised peripheral blood. The receptors originated from a woman of 80 years or more with acute or convalescent COVID-19. Both conserved end residues are part of each CDR3. D genes are given only for firm matches. Only part of the rows carry a size: once, few, many, or a class if the clone is expanded.

>17|TRBV5-1|TRBD1|TRBJ2-5|NA
TGCGCCAGCAGCTTGGCCTTTGGGACAGGCCAACAAGAGACCCAGTACTTC
CASSLAFGTGQQETQYF
>16|TRBV10-3|NA|TRBJ1-1|NA
TGTGCCATCAGTGAGTCACTGGGGGGGGGAAACACTGAAGCTTTCTTT
CAISESLGGGNTEAFF
>12|TRBV6-5|NA|TRBJ1-1|NA
TGTGCCAGCAGCCAGGGGATGACTGAAGCTTTCTTT
CASSQGMTEAFF
>14|TRBV5-4|NA|TRBJ1-2|NA
TGTGCCAGCAGCTCCTCACAGGGAATAAATGGCTACACCTTC
CASSSSQGINGYTF
>14|TRBV30|NA|TRBJ1-5|NA
TGTGCCTGGAGCCGACGGGATAGCAATCAGCCCCAGCATTTT
CAWSRRDSNQPQHF
>14|TRBV19|NA|TRBJ1-1|NA
TGTGCCAGTAGTATCCCCGGTATGAACACTGAAGCTTTCTTT
CASSIPGMNTEAFF
>16|TRBV7-9|TRBD2|TRBJ2-3|NA
TGTGCCAGCAGCCCCTACAGCGGGAGGCTTACAGATACGCAGTATTTT
CASSPYSGRLTDTQYF
>15|TRBV3-1/TRBV3-2|NA|TRBJ1-4|NA
TGTGCCAGCAGCCCTAGCGGAACAACTAATGAAAAACTGTTTTTT
CASSPSGTTNEKLFF
>16|TRBV6-4|NA|TRBJ1-2|NA
TGTGCCAGCAGTGACGCTCACGGCAGGGGTGAAGTTGGCTACACCTTC
CASSDAHGRGEVGYTF
>13|TRBV6-2/TRBV6-3|NA|TRBJ1-2|NA
TGTGCCAGCAGCGAGCAGGGGAACTATGGCTACACCTTC
CASSEQGNYGYTF
>16|TRBV5-4|NA|TRBJ2-3|NA
TGTGCCAGCAGCTTGGGCAGGGTAAGGAGCACAGATACGCAGTATTTT
CASSLGRVRSTDTQYF
>15|TRBV5-1|TRBD2|TRBJ2-1|NA
TGCGCCAGCAGCTTCTTAGCGGGAGCTGGCAATGAGCAGTTCTTC
CASSFLAGAGNEQFF
>13|TRBV7-2|NA|TRBJ1-2|NA
TGTGCCAGCAGCCGCCCTGGGGGGTATGGCTACACCTTC
CASSRPGGYGYTF
>15|TRBV5-1|TRBD1|TRBJ2-1|NA
TGCGCCAGCAGCCAGACAGGGAGCTCCTACAATGAGCAGTTCTTC
CASSQTGSSYNEQFF
>16|TRBV19|TRBD2|TRBJ2-1|NA
TGTGCCAGTAGTATAGGCGGCGGGGGGCCTTACAATGAGCAGTTCTTC
CASSIGGGGPYNEQFF
>14|TRBV10-1|NA|TRBJ1-2|NA
TGCGCCAGCAGTGGGGAGGGGCTGCACTATGGCTACACCTTC
CASSGEGLHYGYTF
>15|TRBV29-1|NA|TRBJ2-7|NA
TGCAGCGTTGGGGCTGCGGCGGGGGCAACCTACGAGCAGTACTTC
CSVGAAAGATYEQYF
>13|TRBV7-8|NA|TRBJ2-1|NA
TGTGCCAGCGCTTTTGTCGGGGGAAATGAGCAGTTCTTC
CASAFVGGNEQFF
>17|TRBV7-8|NA|TRBJ2-6|NA
TGTGCCAGCAGCTGGCGGGCAGCCCTCTCTGGGGCCAACGTCCTGACTTTC
CASSWRAALSGANVLTF
>13|TRBV7-2|NA|TRBJ1-2|NA
TGTGCCAGCAGGCGGACAGAAAACTATGGCTACACCTTC
CASRRTENYGYTF
>15|TRBV3-1/TRBV3-2|NA|TRBJ2-1|NA
TGTGCCAGCAGCCTGTTCGCGGCTCCGAACGGGGAGCAGTTCTTC
CASSLFAAPNGEQFF
>14|TRBV19|NA|TRBJ1-6|NA
TGTGCCAGTAGTACCCCGAGCCTTCGGTCACCCCTCCACTTT
CASSTPSLRSPLHF
>14|TRBV3-1/TRBV3-2|NA|TRBJ1-3|once
TGTGCCAGCAGCCCCGGGGGCTCTGGAAACACCATATATTTT
CASSPGGSGNTIYF
>15|TRBV6-5|TRBD1|TRBJ1-2|NA
TGTGCCAGCAGTCTGACAGGGTCACGAAACTATGGCTACACCTTC
CASSLTGSRNYGYTF
>16|TRBV15|TRBD1|TRBJ1-4|NA
TGTGCCACCCTCCAGGACAGGGGGGGGACTAATGAAAAACTGTTTTTT
CATLQDRGGTNEKLFF
>12|TRBV14|NA|TRBJ2-3|NA
TGTGCCAGCAGCCCGAGTGGAGATACGCAGTATTTT
CASSPSGDTQYF
>14|TRBV5-6|NA|TRBJ1-3|NA
TGTGCCAGCAGCGATAGACTAACGCGAAACACCATATATTTT
CASSDRLTRNTIYF
>16|TRBV3-1/TRBV3-2|NA|TRBJ2-2|once
TGTGCCAGCAGCCAAGGAGCTAGCAGGGGCACCGGGGAGCTGTTTTTT
CASSQGASRGTGELFF
>15|TRBV6-2/TRBV6-3|TRBD2|TRBJ2-1|NA
TGTGCCAGCAGTTACGGCGGGAGGGCCCGGAATGAGCAGTTCTTC
CASSYGGRARNEQFF
>15|TRBV6-1|NA|TRBJ2-3|NA
TGTGCCAGCAGTGATTTTCACAGCCTCACAGATACGCAGTATTTT
CASSDFHSLTDTQYF
>16|TRBV19|NA|TRBJ1-3|NA
TGTGCCAGTAGTTTTCCCCGACAGGTCTCTGGAAACACCATATATTTT
CASSFPRQVSGNTIYF
>14|TRBV6-5|NA|TRBJ1-1|once
TGTGCCAGCAGTCCCCGACAGCTGACCACTGAAGCTTTCTTT
CASSPRQLTTEAFF
>13|TRBV29-1|NA|TRBJ1-1|NA
TGCAGCGCCCGGGGGGGGTTGAACACTGAAGCTTTCTTT
CSARGGLNTEAFF
>18|TRBV20-1|TRBD1|TRBJ2-2|once
TGCAGTGCTAGTGGGAGGGACAGGGGGATATATAACACCGGGGAGCTGTTTTTT
CSASGRDRGIYNTGELFF
>16|TRBV5-1|TRBD2|TRBJ2-3|NA
TGCGCCAGCAGCCTATCACCTAGCGGGGTGCCAGATACGCAGTATTTT
CASSLSPSGVPDTQYF
>13|TRBV7-2|NA|TRBJ2-3|NA
TGTGCCAGCAGCTTAGCGGGCACCCCCTCGCAGTATTTT
CASSLAGTPSQYF
>15|TRBV2|TRBD1|TRBJ1-5|NA
TGTGCCAGCAGTTCGACAGGGGGCGTCAATCAGCCCCAGCATTTT
CASSSTGGVNQPQHF
>14|TRBV10-3|NA|TRBJ1-3|once
TGTGCCATCAGGAGTGGGGGGGGTGGAAACACCATATATTTT
CAIRSGGGGNTIYF
>15|TRBV5-4|TRBD1|TRBJ1-5|NA
TGTGCCAGCAGCTTGGGCACAGGGGGGGATCAGCCCCAGCATTTT
CASSLGTGGDQPQHF
>14|TRBV30|TRBD1|TRBJ1-3|NA
TGTGCCCACGACCGTGGACAGGGAGTTCGCACCATATATTTT
CAHDRGQGVRTIYF
>15|TRBV7-2|NA|TRBJ1-1|few
TGTGCCAGCAGCTTAATGGTAGGGGGATGGACTGAAGCTTTCTTT
CASSLMVGGWTEAFF
>15|TRBV12-5|NA|TRBJ2-3|NA
TGTGCTAGTGGTTTCGCGGGAAGGGCCCCAGATACGCAGTATTTT
CASGFAGRAPDTQYF
>12|TRBV5-1|NA|TRBJ2-5|NA
TGCGCCAGCAGCTTGGCCGGGGAGACCCAGTACTTC
CASSLAGETQYF
>15|TRBV18|NA|TRBJ2-5|once
TGTGCCAGCTCAGTCCCGGGTCAGTACCAAGAGACCCAGTACTTC
CASSVPGQYQETQYF
>15|TRBV7-9|NA|TRBJ1-5|NA
TGTGCCAGCAGCTTAGGCTCCAGCCCAGGTCAGCCCCAGCATTTT
CASSLGSSPGQPQHF
>15|TRBV5-1|NA|TRBJ2-7|NA
TGCGCCAGCAGCTTGGATACAGGGTCGCCCTACGAGCAGTACTTC
CASSLDTGSPYEQYF
>15|TRBV7-2|TRBD1|TRBJ1-5|once
TGTGCCAGCAGCTCGACAGGGTATAGCAATCAGCCCCAGCATTTT
CASSSTGYSNQPQHF
>16|TRBV5-4|NA|TRBJ1-1|NA
TGTGCCAGCAGCTTGGCCGTTCAGGCCTTGAACACTGAAGCTTTCTTT
CASSLAVQALNTEAFF
>18|TRBV7-2|NA|TRBJ2-3|NA
TGTGCCAGCAGCTTACAATCCGGTTGGTCAAGGGCCGGAGGTACGCAGTATTTT
CASSLQSGWSRAGGTQYF